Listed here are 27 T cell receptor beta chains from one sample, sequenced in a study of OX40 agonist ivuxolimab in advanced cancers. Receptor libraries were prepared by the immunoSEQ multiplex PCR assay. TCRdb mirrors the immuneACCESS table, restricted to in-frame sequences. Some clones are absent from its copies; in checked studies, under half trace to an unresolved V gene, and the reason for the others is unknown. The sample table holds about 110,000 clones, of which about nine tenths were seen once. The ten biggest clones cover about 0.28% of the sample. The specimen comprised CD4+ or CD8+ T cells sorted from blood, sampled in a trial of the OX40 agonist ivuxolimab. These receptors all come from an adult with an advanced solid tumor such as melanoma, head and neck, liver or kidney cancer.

In DNA, the CDR3 is TGTGCCAGTACCCCCTCGGGCAGTAAGGTTTACAATGAGCAGTTCTTC. Its protein is CASTPSGSKVYNEQFF. This chain connects TRBV19 to TRBJ2-1, with D unresolved. V was trimmed by 7 bases and J by 4 bases, leaving 20 bases between them. Germline CDR1 reads LNHDA; CDR2 reads SQIVND (reference sequence). The CDR3 length is 16 residues.

CDR3 residues: CASSLGTLGGSNQPQHF. CDR3 bases: TGCGCCAGCAGCTTGGGGACTCTTGGAGGTAGCAATCAGCCCCAGCATTTT. The chain is built from TRBV5-1 and TRBJ1-5; D gene ambiguous. Trimming took 0 bases from V and 0 from J, leaving 13 bases between them. Germline CDR1 and CDR2: SGHRS and YFSETQ. The CDR3 totals 17 residues. Full variable domain (remainder filled in from reference TRBV5-1 and TRBJ1-5): KAGVTQTPRYLIKTRGQQVTLSCSPISGHRSVSWYQQTPGQGLQFLFEYFSETQRNKGNFPGRFSGRQFSNSRSEMNVSTLELGDSALYLCASSLGTLGGSNQPQHFGDGTRLSIL.

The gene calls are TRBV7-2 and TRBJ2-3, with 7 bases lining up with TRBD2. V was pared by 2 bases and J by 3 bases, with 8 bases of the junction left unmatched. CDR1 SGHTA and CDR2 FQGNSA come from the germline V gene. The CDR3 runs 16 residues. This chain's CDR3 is CASSLRGGSGTDTQYF. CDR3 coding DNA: TGTGCCAGCAGCTTAAGGGGCGGGAGCGGAACAGATACGCAGTATTTT.

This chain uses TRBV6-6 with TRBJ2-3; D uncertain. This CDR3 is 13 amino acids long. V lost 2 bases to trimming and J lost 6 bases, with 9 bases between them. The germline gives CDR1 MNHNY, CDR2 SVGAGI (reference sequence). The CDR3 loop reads CASSYRVQDTQYF. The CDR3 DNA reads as TGTGCCAGCAGTTACCGAGTCCAGGATACGCAGTATTTT.

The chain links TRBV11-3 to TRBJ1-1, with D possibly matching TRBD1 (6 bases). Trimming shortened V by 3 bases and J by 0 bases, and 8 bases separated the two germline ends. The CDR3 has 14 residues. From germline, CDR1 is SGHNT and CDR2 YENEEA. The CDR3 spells CASSLDSMNTEAFF. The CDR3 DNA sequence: TGTGCCAGCAGCTTGGACAGCATGAACACTGAAGCTTTCTTT. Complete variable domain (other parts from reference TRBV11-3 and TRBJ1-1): EAGVVQSPRYKIIEKKQPVAFWCNPISGHNTLYWYLQNLGQGPELLIRYENEEAVDDSQLPKDRFSAERLKGVDSTLKIQPAELGDSAVYLCASSLDSMNTEAFFGQGTRLTVV.

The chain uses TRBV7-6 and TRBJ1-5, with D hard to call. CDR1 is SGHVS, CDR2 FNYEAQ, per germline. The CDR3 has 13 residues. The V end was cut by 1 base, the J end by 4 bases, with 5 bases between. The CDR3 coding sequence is TGTGCCAGCAGCTTAGATTGGAATCAGCCCCAGCATTTT. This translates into CASSLDWNQPQHF.

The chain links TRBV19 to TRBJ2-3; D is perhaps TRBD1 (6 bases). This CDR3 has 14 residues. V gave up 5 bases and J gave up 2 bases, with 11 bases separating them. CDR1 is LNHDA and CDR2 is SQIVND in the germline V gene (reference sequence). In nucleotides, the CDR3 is TGTGCCAGTAGTGTCCAGGGGAACACAGATACGCAGTATTTT. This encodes CASSVQGNTDTQYF. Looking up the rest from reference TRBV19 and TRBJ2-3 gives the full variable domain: DGGITQSPKYLFRKEGQNVTLSCEQNLNHDAMYWYRQDPGQGLRLIYYSQIVNDFQKGDIAEGYSVSREKKESFPLTVTSAQKNPTAFYLCASSVQGNTDTQYFGPGTRLTVL.

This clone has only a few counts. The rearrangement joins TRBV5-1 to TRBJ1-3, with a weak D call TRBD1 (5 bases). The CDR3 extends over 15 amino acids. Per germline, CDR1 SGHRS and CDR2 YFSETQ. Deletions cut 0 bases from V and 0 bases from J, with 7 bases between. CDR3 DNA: TGCGCCAGCAGCTTGGGACAGTACTCTGGAAACACCATATATTTT. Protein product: CASSLGQYSGNTIYF.

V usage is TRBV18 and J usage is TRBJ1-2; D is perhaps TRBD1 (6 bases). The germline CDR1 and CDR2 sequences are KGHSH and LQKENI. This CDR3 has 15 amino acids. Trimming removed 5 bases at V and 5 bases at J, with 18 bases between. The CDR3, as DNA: TGTGCCAGCTCAGGATTGATTGAGGGGGAATATGGCTACACCTTC. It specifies CASSGLIEGEYGYTF.

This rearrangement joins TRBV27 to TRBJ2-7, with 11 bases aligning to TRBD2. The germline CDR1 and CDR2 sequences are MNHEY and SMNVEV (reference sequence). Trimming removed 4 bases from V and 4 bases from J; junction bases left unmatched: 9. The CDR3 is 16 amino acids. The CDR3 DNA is TGTGCCAGCAGTTCGGATAGCGGGAGGGCAAGTTACGAGCAGTACTTC. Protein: CASSSDSGRASYEQYF.

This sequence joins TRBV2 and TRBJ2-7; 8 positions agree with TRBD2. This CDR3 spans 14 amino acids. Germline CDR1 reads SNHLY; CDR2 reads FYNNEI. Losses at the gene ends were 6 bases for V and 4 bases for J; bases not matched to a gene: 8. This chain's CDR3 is CASSRVAGKYEQYF. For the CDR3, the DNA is TGTGCCAGCAGCCGGGTAGCGGGAAAGTACGAGCAGTACTTC.

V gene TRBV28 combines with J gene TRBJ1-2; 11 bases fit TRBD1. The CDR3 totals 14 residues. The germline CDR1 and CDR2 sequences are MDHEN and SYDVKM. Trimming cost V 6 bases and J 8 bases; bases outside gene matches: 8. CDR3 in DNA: TGTGCCAGCAGCTTGGACAGGGGGCCGGGAGGCTACACCTTC. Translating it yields CASSLDRGPGGYTF.

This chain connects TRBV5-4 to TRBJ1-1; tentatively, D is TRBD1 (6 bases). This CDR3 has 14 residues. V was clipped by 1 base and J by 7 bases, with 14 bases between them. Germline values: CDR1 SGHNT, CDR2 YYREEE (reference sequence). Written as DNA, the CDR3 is TGTGCCAGCAGCTTGACCCCGGACAGAGGTGAAGCTTTCTTT. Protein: CASSLTPDRGEAFF. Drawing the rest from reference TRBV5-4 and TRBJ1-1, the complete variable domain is ETGVTQSPTHLIKTRGQQVTLRCSSQSGHNTVSWYQQALGQGPQFIFQYYREEENGRGNFPPRFSGLQFPNYSSELNVNALELDDSALYLCASSLTPDRGEAFFGQGTRLTVV.

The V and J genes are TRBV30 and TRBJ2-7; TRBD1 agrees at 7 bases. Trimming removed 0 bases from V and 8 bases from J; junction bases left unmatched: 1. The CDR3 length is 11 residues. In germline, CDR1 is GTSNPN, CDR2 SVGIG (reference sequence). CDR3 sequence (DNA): TGTGCCTGGAGTGTAGGGGGCCAGCAGTACTTC. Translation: CAWSVGGQQYF.

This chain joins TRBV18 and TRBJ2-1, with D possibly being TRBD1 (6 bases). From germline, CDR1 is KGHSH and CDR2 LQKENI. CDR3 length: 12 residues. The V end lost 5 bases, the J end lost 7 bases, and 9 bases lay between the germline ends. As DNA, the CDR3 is TGTGCCAGCTCAGCACAGGGAAATGAGCAGTTCTTC. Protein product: CASSAQGNEQFF.

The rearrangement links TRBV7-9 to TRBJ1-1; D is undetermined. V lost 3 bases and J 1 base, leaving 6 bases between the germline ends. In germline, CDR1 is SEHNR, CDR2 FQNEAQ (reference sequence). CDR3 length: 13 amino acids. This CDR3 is CASSLEQNTEAFF. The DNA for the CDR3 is TGTGCCAGCAGCTTGGAACAGAACACTGAAGCTTTCTTT.

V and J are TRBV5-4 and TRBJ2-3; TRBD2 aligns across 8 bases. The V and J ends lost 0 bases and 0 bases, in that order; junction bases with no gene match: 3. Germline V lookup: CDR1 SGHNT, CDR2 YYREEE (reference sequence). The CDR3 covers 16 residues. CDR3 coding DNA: TGTGCCAGCAGCTTGGAAGCGGGAGTTAGCACAGATACGCAGTATTTT. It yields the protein CASSLEAGVSTDTQYF.

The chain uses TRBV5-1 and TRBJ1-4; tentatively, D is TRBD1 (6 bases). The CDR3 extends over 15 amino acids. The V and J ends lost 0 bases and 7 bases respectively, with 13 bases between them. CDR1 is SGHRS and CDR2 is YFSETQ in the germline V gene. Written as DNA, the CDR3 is TGCGCCAGCAGCTTGGTCTGGGACACGCGTGAAAAACTGTTTTTT. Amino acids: CASSLVWDTREKLFF.

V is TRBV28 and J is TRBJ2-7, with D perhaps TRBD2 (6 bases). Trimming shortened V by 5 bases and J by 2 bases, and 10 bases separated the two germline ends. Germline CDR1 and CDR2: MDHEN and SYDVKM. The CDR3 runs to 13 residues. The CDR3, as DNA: TGTGCCAGCAGTGGGGGACTGACCTACGAGCAGTACTTC. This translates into CASSGGLTYEQYF.

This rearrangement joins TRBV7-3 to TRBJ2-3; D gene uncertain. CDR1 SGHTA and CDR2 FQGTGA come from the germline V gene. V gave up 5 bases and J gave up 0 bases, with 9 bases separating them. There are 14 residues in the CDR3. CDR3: CASSHGQSTDTQYF. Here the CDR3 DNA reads TGTGCCAGCAGCCACGGCCAGAGCACAGATACGCAGTATTTT.

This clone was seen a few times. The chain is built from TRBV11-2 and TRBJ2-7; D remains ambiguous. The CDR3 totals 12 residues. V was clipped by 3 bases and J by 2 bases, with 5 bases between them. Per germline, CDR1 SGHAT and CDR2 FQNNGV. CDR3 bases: TGTGCCAGCAGCTTTAATGCCTACGAGCAGTACTTC. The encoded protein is CASSFNAYEQYF.

CDR3 protein: CASSLLGDKALPSTDTQYF. CDR3 DNA sequence: TGTGCCAGCAGTCTTCTCGGGGACAAGGCGCTACCTAGCACAGATACGCAGTATTTT. V is TRBV21-1 and J is TRBJ2-3; the table's D call of TRBD1 was not tested on the DNA. TRBV21-1 corresponds to a pseudogene. This CDR3 contains 19 residues.

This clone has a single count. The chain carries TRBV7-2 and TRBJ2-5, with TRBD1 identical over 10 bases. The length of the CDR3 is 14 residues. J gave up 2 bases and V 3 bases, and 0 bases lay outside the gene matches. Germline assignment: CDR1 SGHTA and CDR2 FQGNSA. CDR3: CASSLGQGQETQYF. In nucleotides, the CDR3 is TGTGCCAGCAGCTTGGGACAGGGGCAAGAGACCCAGTACTTC.

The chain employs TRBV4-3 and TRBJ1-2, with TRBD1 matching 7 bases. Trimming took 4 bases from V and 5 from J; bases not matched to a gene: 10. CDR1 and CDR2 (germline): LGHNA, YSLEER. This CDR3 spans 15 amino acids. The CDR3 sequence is CASSRGTAGPYGYTF. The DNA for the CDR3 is TGCGCCAGCAGCCGAGGGACAGCGGGACCTTATGGCTACACCTTC.

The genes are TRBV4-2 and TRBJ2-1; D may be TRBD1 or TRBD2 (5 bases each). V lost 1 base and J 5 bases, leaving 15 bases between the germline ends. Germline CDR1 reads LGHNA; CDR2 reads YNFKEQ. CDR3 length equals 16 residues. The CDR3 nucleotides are TGTGCCAGCAGCCAAGTGGGGGTTGGCGTGGACAATGAGCAGTTCTTC. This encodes CASSQVGVGVDNEQFF.

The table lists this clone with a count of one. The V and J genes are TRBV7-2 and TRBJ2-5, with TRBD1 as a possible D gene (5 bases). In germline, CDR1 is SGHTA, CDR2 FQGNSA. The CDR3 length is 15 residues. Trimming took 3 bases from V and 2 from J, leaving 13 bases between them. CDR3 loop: CASSLRQFPQETQYF. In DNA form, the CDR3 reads TGTGCCAGCAGCTTGAGACAGTTCCCTCAAGAGACCCAGTACTTC.

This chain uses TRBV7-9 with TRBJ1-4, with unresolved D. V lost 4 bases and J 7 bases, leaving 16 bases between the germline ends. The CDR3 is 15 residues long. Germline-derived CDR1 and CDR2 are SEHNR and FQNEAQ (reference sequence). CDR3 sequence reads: CASSSSGYRSEKLFF. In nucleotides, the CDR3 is TGTGCCAGCAGCTCCTCTGGTTACCGTAGTGAAAAACTGTTTTTT.